The next 13 T cell receptor beta chains were all read from a single sample in a study of T-cell memory formation after mild COVID-19. TCRdb recomputed calls from the 5' RACE reads with MiXCR, one row per CDR3 protein. This sample has about 340,000 distinct CDR3 sequences, with around 20% found just once. Source material: PBMCs or a T cell subset sorted from them (not recorded which). The receptor source for this set is a man aged 18 to 29 who had mild COVID-19 (a few samples of this study predate the infection). Cell type and time point are not known.

This chain uses TRBV29-1 with TRBJ2-3; TRBD1 aligns across 9 bases. The germline gives CDR1 SQVTM, CDR2 ANQGSEA. The J segment lost 5 bases and the V segment lost 1 base, leaving 13 bases of the junction unmatched. The CDR3 covers 17 residues. The CDR3 bases are TGCAGCGTTGAAGGAACCGGGACAGGGTTTTTCGGAGATACGCAGTATTTT. Residues: CSVEGTGTGFFGDTQYF.

The genes are TRBV9 and TRBJ1-2; 8 bases agree with TRBD1. J was trimmed by 5 bases and V by 4 bases; bases with no gene match: 7. CDR1 is SGDLS and CDR2 is YYNGEE in the germline V gene. The CDR3 runs 14 residues. The CDR3 DNA reads as TGTGCCAGCAGCCCAAGACAGGGGCCGTATGGCTACACCTTC. This translates into CASSPRQGPYGYTF.

This clonotype came up many times. V is TRBV12-3 or TRBV12-4 and J is TRBJ1-1; 8 bases line up with TRBD1. CDR3 size: 14 residues. V lost 5 bases and J lost 1; bases outside the gene matches: 3. CDR3 amino acids: CASSPDRGNTEAFF. CDR3 DNA: TGTGCCAGCAGTCCTGACAGGGGGAACACTGAAGCTTTCTTT.

V and J are TRBV14 and TRBJ2-1; TRBD2 agrees at 11 bases. This CDR3 contains 17 residues. The V gene's germline CDR1 is SGHDN and CDR2 FVKESK. The J segment lost 7 bases and the V segment lost 2 bases, leaving 10 bases of the junction unmatched. CDR3 amino acids: CASSQPILAGGRNEQFF. As DNA, the CDR3 is TGTGCCAGCAGCCAACCTATTCTAGCGGGGGGACGAAATGAGCAGTTCTTC.

This chain connects TRBV6-5 to TRBJ2-3; 7 bases agree with TRBD2. CDR3 length: 15 amino acids. V lost 0 bases and J lost 3; bases outside the gene matches: 3. CDR1 MNHEY and CDR2 SVGAGI come from the germline V gene. In nucleotides, the CDR3 is TGTGCCAGCAGTTACTCTCGGACTAGTACAGATACGCAGTATTTT. Residues: CASSYSRTSTDTQYF.

V gene TRBV28 combines with J gene TRBJ2-5, with D perhaps TRBD1 (6 bases). This CDR3 comprises 13 residues. The V gene lost 7 bases and the J gene lost 4 bases, with 13 bases spanning the gap. Germline values: CDR1 MDHEN, CDR2 SYDVKM. Here the CDR3 reads CASTGGGPETQYF. CDR3 nucleotides: TGTGCCAGCACCGGTGGGGGCCCAGAGACCCAGTACTTC.

This clonotype was observed a few times. The genes are TRBV5-1 and TRBJ1-1, with 10 nucleotides matching TRBD1. V lost 3 bases, J lost 2 bases, and 1 base stayed unmatched. The CDR3 has 14 residues. Per the germline V gene, CDR1 is SGHRS and CDR2 is YFSETQ. CDR3 DNA: TGCGCCAGCAGCTGGGACAGGGGTAACACTGAAGCTTTCTTT. This gives the protein CASSWDRGNTEAFF.

There are a few counts of this clonotype. This rearrangement joins TRBV5-1 to TRBJ2-3; D is unclear. This CDR3 is 14 amino acids long. The V gene lost 0 bases and the J gene lost 2 bases, with 7 bases spanning the gap. Germline V CDR1 and CDR2: SGHRS, YFSETQ. The CDR3 is CASSLDTHTDTQYF. In DNA, the CDR3 is TGCGCCAGCAGCTTGGACACGCACACAGATACGCAGTATTTT.

This clonotype has more than one count but fewer than ten. The genes are TRBV28 and TRBJ1-2, with 7 bases fitting TRBD1. The CDR3 is 17 amino acids. The ends lost 5 bases at V and 8 bases at J; junction bases unmatched: 20. Germline lookup yields CDR1 MDHEN and CDR2 SYDVKM. The CDR3 DNA follows: TGTGCCAGCAGTCTTAACAACCACCGGGACAGATCTCTCGGCTACACCTTC. Amino acid sequence: CASSLNNHRDRSLGYTF.

The chain combines TRBV7-2 with TRBJ1-5; maybe TRBD1 (6 bases). The germline V gene has CDR1 SGHTA and CDR2 FQGNSA. The CDR3 is made up of 12 amino acids. The V and J ends lost 4 bases and 7 bases respectively, with 8 bases between them. The CDR3 coding sequence is TGTGCCAGCAGCTCCACAGGGCAGCCCCAGCATTTT. Encoded protein: CASSSTGQPQHF.

This clonotype was seen a handful of times. The chain recombines TRBV4-1 with TRBJ2-3; 8 bases map to TRBD2. V gave up 4 bases and J gave up 5 bases; unmatched junction bases: 8. The CDR3 covers 15 residues. The V gene's germline CDR1 is MGHRA and CDR2 YSYEKL. The CDR3 coding sequence is TGCGCCAGCAGCCTGAGTAGCGGGGCAAGAGATACGCAGTATTTT. Its protein is CASSLSSGARDTQYF.

The chain employs TRBV5-5 and TRBJ1-2; no definite D call. V dropped 4 bases and J dropped 3 bases, with 10 bases sitting between them. CDR3 length: 13 residues. Germline V gene sequence: CDR1 SGHKS, CDR2 YYEKEE (reference sequence). CDR3 loop: CASSRDGDYGYTF. CDR3 nucleotides: TGTGCCAGCAGCCGCGACGGCGACTATGGCTACACCTTC.

V is TRBV2 and J is TRBJ2-6; tentatively, D is TRBD1 (5 bases). The CDR3 contains 17 residues. Germline CDR1 SNHLY, CDR2 FYNNEI. V lost 2 bases and J 1 base, leaving 12 bases between the germline ends. CDR3 in amino acids: CASSENRHFSGANVLTF. The CDR3 DNA follows: TGTGCCAGCAGTGAAAACAGGCACTTTTCTGGGGCCAACGTCCTGACTTTC.